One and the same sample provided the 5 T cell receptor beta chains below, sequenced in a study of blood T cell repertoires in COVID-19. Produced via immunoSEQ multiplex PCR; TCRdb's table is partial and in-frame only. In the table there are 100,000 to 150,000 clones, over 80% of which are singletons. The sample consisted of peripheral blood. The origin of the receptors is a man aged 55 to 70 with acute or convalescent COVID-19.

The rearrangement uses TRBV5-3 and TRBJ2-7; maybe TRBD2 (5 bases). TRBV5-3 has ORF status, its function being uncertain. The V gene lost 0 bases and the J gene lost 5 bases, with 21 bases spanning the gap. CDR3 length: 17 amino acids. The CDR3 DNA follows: TGTGCCAGAAGCTTGGTGTGGTTGGCAGCGGCTGGCGACGAGCAGTACTTC. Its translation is CARSLVWLAAAGDEQYF.

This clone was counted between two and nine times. CDR3 amino acids: CASSYSGGVGEKLFF. Here the CDR3 DNA reads TGTGCCAGCAGTTACTCAGGAGGAGTAGGAGAAAAACTGTTTTTT. V usage is TRBV6-5 and J usage is TRBJ1-4; D remains unclear. With 0 bases removed from V and 8 bases from J, the gap between germline ends came to 13 bases. The CDR3 spans 15 residues. Germline assignment: CDR1 MNHEY and CDR2 SVGAGI.

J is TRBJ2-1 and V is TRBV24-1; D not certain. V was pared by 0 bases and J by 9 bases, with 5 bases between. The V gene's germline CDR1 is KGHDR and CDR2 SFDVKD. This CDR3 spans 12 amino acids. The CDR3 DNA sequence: TGTGCCACCAGTGATTTGCGGAGTGAGCAGTTCTTC. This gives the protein CATSDLRSEQFF.

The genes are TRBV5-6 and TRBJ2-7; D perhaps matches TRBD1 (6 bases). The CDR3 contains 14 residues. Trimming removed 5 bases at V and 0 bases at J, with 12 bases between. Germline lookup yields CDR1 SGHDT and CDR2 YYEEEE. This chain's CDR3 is CASREQGSSYEQYF. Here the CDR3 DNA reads TGTGCCAGCAGAGAACAGGGATCCTCCTACGAGCAGTACTTC.

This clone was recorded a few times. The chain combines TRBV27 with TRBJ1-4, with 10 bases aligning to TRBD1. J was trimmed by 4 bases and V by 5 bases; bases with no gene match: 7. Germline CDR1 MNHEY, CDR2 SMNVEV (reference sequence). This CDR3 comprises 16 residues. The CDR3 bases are TGTGCCAGCAGTCGCAGGTGGACAGGGGGTAATGAAAAACTGTTTTTT. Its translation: CASSRRWTGGNEKLFF.